The subject of this entry is one TCR beta chain. Deletions cut 4 bases from V and 1 base from J, with 4 bases between. The CDR3 contains 12 residues. Germline V gene sequence: CDR1 LGHDT, CDR2 YNNKEL (reference sequence). The sample belongs to a study of blood T cell repertoires in COVID-19. Study-level background: Sources were T cells, B-cell-depleted T cells, or PBMCs; the material itself was cDNA or gDNA.

Sequencing was performed with immunoSEQ multiplex PCR; in TCRdb, only in-frame clones are kept and a portion is missing. The table records 120,000 or so clones, approximately 82% of them present only once. Sequenced material: peripheral blood. The genes are TRBV3-1 (or the pseudogene TRBV3-2) and TRBJ1-1, with D hard to call. The clonotype was recovered from a woman between 50 and 59 years old with acute or convalescent COVID-19. DNA for the CDR3: TGTGCCAGCAGCCTTCAGAACACTGAAGCTTTCTTT. This sequence encodes CASSLQNTEAFF.